What follows are 29 T cell receptor beta chains derived from one specimen sequenced in a study of OX40 agonist ivuxolimab in advanced cancers. This table comes from immunoSEQ multiplex PCR, and its TCRdb copy is limited to in-frame clones, with some not included. The profile covers 70,000 to 85,000 clones, with 84% appearing a single time and approximately 2.1% taken by the ten largest. The sample in question was CD4+ or CD8+ T cells sorted from blood, obtained in a trial of the OX40 agonist ivuxolimab. The receptors come from an adult with an advanced solid tumor such as melanoma, head and neck, liver or kidney cancer.

The chain's CDR3 is CASSQASGTANYGYTF. CDR3 coding DNA: TGTGCCAGCAGCCAAGCTTCGGGGACTGCTAACTATGGCTACACCTTC. The rearrangement links TRBV4-2 to TRBJ1-2, with a possible D match to TRBD1 (5 bases). The CDR3 totals 16 residues. The V gene lost 1 base and the J gene lost 0 bases, with 12 bases spanning the gap. The germline CDR1 and CDR2 sequences are LGHNA and YNFKEQ.

The chain couples TRBV7-2 to TRBJ2-7; 9 nucleotides align to TRBD2. After removal of 1 base from V and 2 bases from J, the junction contained 3 bases not matched to a gene. The germline V gene has CDR1 SGHTA and CDR2 FQGNSA. This CDR3 contains 15 residues. In DNA form, the CDR3 reads TGTGCCAGCAGCTTAGGGCGGGAGGGACCCTACGAGCAGTACTTC. Translated: CASSLGREGPYEQYF.

The V and J genes are TRBV27 and TRBJ2-7, with D hard to call. This CDR3 is 13 amino acids long. Germline V gene sequence: CDR1 MNHEY, CDR2 SMNVEV (reference sequence). Trimming pared 0 bases from V and 6 bases from J, leaving 9 bases between. The CDR3 DNA follows: TGTGCCAGCAGTTTATCGTTCCTGGGCGAGCAGTACTTC. Translated: CASSLSFLGEQYF.

This rearrangement joins TRBV28 to TRBJ1-4; 8 bases are a match to TRBD1. Trimming took 7 bases from V and 7 from J; bases not matched to a gene: 14. This CDR3 comprises 16 residues. Germline CDR1 is MDHEN and CDR2 is SYDVKM. CDR3 in DNA: TGTGCCAGCAATTTCAACAGGGGGACTTTCACTGAAAAACTGTTTTTT. It specifies CASNFNRGTFTEKLFF.

This clone came up a few times. The chain carries TRBV12-5 and TRBJ2-2; 14 bases match TRBD2. V shed 6 bases and J 0 bases; nucleotides not matched to a gene: 9. This CDR3 contains 19 residues. From germline, CDR1 is LGHNT and CDR2 FRNRAP. The CDR3 sequence is CASGNTGLAGVTNTGELFF. CDR3 in DNA: TGTGCTAGTGGAAATACGGGACTAGCGGGGGTCACGAACACCGGGGAGCTGTTTTTT. Full variable domain (missing parts from reference TRBV12-5 and TRBJ2-2): DARVTQTPRHKVTEMGQEVTMRCQPILGHNTVFWYRQTMMQGLELLAYFRNRAPLDDSGMPKDRFSAEMPDATLATLKIQPSEPRDSAVYFCASGNTGLAGVTNTGELFFGEGSRLTVL.

The chain couples TRBV5-1 to TRBJ2-3, with TRBD2 identical over 9 bases. With 5 bases clipped from V and 3 bases from J, the junction kept 10 bases outside the gene matches. The CDR3 has 16 residues. Looked up from germline, CDR1 is SGHRS and CDR2 is YFSETQ. Written as DNA, the CDR3 is TGCGCCAGCAGTAGAGGGCCTAGCGGGGCGACAGATACGCAGTATTTT. Its protein product is CASSRGPSGATDTQYF.

J is TRBJ2-5 and V is TRBV5-1; a weak D match, TRBD1 (6 bases). This CDR3 comprises 14 residues. Germline V gene data show CDR1 as SGHRS and CDR2 as YFSETQ. Trimming took 0 bases from V and 5 from J, leaving 11 bases between them. CDR3 in amino acids: CASSLAAGVETQYF. The CDR3 DNA follows: TGCGCCAGCAGCTTGGCCGCAGGGGTGGAGACCCAGTACTTC.

J is TRBJ2-3 and V is TRBV10-3; 7 nucleotides line up with TRBD1. The CDR3 covers 14 residues. Germline V lookup: CDR1 ENHRY, CDR2 SYGVKD. Unmatched junction bases numbered 7, after V lost 7 bases and J lost 3 bases. The CDR3 DNA reads TGTGCCATCATGGGACAGTCCCCTACAGATACGCAGTATTTT. Residues: CAIMGQSPTDTQYF.

This clone showed up just a few times. The V call is TRBV5-6, the J call TRBJ2-2, with TRBD1 matching 8 bases. CDR3 length equals 14 residues. J gave up 4 bases and V 4 bases, and 3 bases lay outside the gene matches. From germline, CDR1 is SGHDT and CDR2 YYEEEE. DNA of the CDR3: TGTGCCAGCAGCCGACAGGGGATCACCGGGGAGCTGTTTTTT. Its translation: CASSRQGITGELFF.

This chain uses TRBV15 with TRBJ2-5; D gene unclear. This CDR3 region has 13 residues. The V and J ends lost 0 bases and 5 bases respectively, with 7 bases between them. Germline CDR1 reads LNHNV; CDR2 reads YYDKDF (reference sequence). The CDR3 is CATSRDFRETQYF. DNA of the CDR3: TGTGCCACCAGCAGAGATTTCCGGGAGACCCAGTACTTC.

Points on this clone: The CDR3 ends on some other residue instead of the conserved phenylalanine or tryptophan, so this is likely a read error. It is unclear where the CDR3 begins or ends on the DNA, so no DNA is shown, and the CDR3 is as TCRdb lists it. The chain uses TRBV7-3 and TRBJ2-7; the listed D gene, TRBD2, was not tested against the DNA. The CDR3 spans 9 residues, counting both ends. Germline V gives CDR1 SGHTA, CDR2 FQGTGA. The CDR3 is CARVASGRA.

V and J are TRBV7-8 and TRBJ2-7, with TRBD1 matching 9 bases. Unmatched junction bases numbered 8, after V lost 5 bases and J lost 3 bases. CDR3 length: 15 residues. Germline V gene sequence: CDR1 SGHVS, CDR2 FQNEAQ. CDR3: CASSPPGQGIYEQYF. CDR3 in DNA: TGTGCCAGCAGCCCCCCCGGACAGGGGATCTACGAGCAGTACTTC.

This rearrangement joins TRBV19 to TRBJ1-1, with D unresolved. This CDR3 contains 13 residues. The V end was cut by 3 bases, the J end by 7 bases, with 12 bases between. The germline CDR1 and CDR2 sequences are LNHDA and SQIVND (reference sequence). This chain's CDR3 is CASSIITGSEAFF. The CDR3 region has the DNA TGTGCCAGTAGTATTATAACGGGAAGTGAAGCTTTCTTT.

In DNA form, the CDR3 reads TGTGCCAGCAGTTCCATCGGAAGGCAGTACTTC. Residues: CASSSIGRQYF. The chain couples TRBV6-1 to TRBJ2-7; D not resolved. Germline CDR1 reads MNHNS; CDR2 reads SASEGT. V was cut by 5 bases and J by 9 bases, with 11 bases left in between. This CDR3 region has 11 residues.

J is TRBJ1-5 and V is TRBV4-1; TRBD1 is a possible D gene (6 bases). Trimming shortened V by 0 bases and J by 3 bases, and 12 bases separated the two germline ends. The CDR3 loop spans 16 amino acids. The V gene's germline CDR1 is MGHRA and CDR2 YSYEKL. The CDR3 DNA reads as TGCGCCAGCAGCCAAGACCAGACAGGATTCAATCAGCCCCAGCATTTT. Translation: CASSQDQTGFNQPQHF.

This clone was observed a single time. This sequence joins TRBV4-3 and TRBJ1-2; D not certain. The V gene lost 1 base and the J gene lost 0 bases, with 9 bases spanning the gap. Germline V gene sequence: CDR1 LGHNA, CDR2 YSLEER. The CDR3 totals 15 residues. CDR3 in amino acids: CASSQVFKANYGYTF. CDR3 sequence (DNA): TGCGCCAGCAGCCAAGTGTTTAAAGCTAACTATGGCTACACCTTC.

The chain joins TRBV28 to TRBJ1-5; D is possibly TRBD1 (5 bases). From germline, CDR1 is MDHEN and CDR2 SYDVKM. The CDR3 runs 15 residues. The germline V and J ends were trimmed by 5 bases and 1 base, with 12 bases remaining between them. The CDR3: CASSPGDVSNQPQHF. The CDR3 DNA is TGTGCCAGCAGTCCCGGGGACGTCAGCAATCAGCCCCAGCATTTT.

The chain employs TRBV11-2 and TRBJ1-5, with D unresolved. Germline values: CDR1 SGHAT, CDR2 FQNNGV. The CDR3 is made up of 12 amino acids. V lost 5 bases and J lost 9, with 11 bases in between. The CDR3: CASSDRGRPQHF. CDR3 DNA: TGTGCCAGCAGCGACCGAGGACGGCCCCAGCATTTT. Full variable domain (outside the CDR3, taken from reference TRBV11-2 and TRBJ1-5): EAGVAQSPRYKIIEKRQSVAFWCNPISGHATLYWYQQILGQGPKLLIQFQNNGVVDDSQLPKDRFSAERLKGVDSTLKIQPAKLEDSAVYLCASSDRGRPQHFGDGTRLSIL.

This clone was counted once. This chain links TRBV6-1 with TRBJ1-6, with 8 positions matching TRBD1. Germline V gene data show CDR1 as MNHNS and CDR2 as SASEGT. The CDR3 loop spans 15 amino acids. V lost 3 bases, J lost 6 bases, and 4 bases stayed unmatched. CDR3 in DNA: TGTGCCAGCAGTGATGGTGGGACAGGTAATTCACCCCTCCACTTT. It is translated as CASSDGGTGNSPLHF.

The CDR3 DNA reads TGCGCCAGCAGTACTAGCGGGAGCTATCCCTACAATGAGCAGTTCTTC. Amino acid sequence: CASSTSGSYPYNEQFF. The rearrangement uses TRBV5-1 and TRBJ2-1; 11 bases are shared with TRBD2. CDR3 length: 16 amino acids. V dropped 5 bases and J dropped 2; count of bases not matched to a gene: 6. Germline V gene data show CDR1 as SGHRS and CDR2 as YFSETQ.

The chain is built from TRBV7-6 and TRBJ2-5; D is perhaps TRBD1 (6 bases). V lost 1 base and J lost 3, with 9 bases in between. The CDR3 contains 14 residues. From germline, CDR1 is SGHVS and CDR2 FNYEAQ. This CDR3 is CASSLVGGEETQYF. The DNA for the CDR3 is TGTGCCAGCAGCTTAGTAGGGGGAGAAGAGACCCAGTACTTC.

This chain connects TRBV7-9 to TRBJ1-3, with no clear D. From germline, CDR1 is SEHNR and CDR2 FQNEAQ (reference sequence). This CDR3 spans 16 amino acids. Trimming took off 1 base at V and 0 bases at J, with 10 bases between the two ends. CDR3 bases: TGTGCCAGCAGCTTAGGGCAGCCAAGCTCTGGAAACACCATATATTTT. Amino acids: CASSLGQPSSGNTIYF.

The rearrangement links TRBV5-1 to TRBJ2-3, with unresolved D. CDR3 size: 14 residues. V gave up 3 bases and J gave up 3 bases, with 11 bases separating them. In germline, CDR1 is SGHRS, CDR2 YFSETQ. CDR3 region: CASSSKVGTDTQYF. The DNA for the CDR3 is TGCGCCAGCAGCTCTAAGGTTGGGACAGATACGCAGTATTTT.

The V gene is TRBV14, the J gene TRBJ2-5, with unresolved D. Germline V gives CDR1 SGHDN, CDR2 FVKESK. The germline V and J ends were trimmed by 3 bases and 7 bases, with 15 bases remaining between them. The CDR3 is made up of 14 amino acids. CDR3 sequence reads: CASSQTPRVGTQYF. For the CDR3, the DNA is TGTGCCAGCAGCCAGACTCCTCGTGTGGGGACCCAGTACTTC.

The V gene is TRBV7-2, the J gene TRBJ2-3; 12 nucleotides line up with TRBD2. Germline lookup yields CDR1 SGHTA and CDR2 FQGNSA. J gave up 5 bases and V 5 bases, and 8 bases lay outside the gene matches. The CDR3 has 16 residues. CDR3 nucleotide sequence: TGTGCCAGCAGCCTTACTAGCGGGGGGTGGATAGATACGCAGTATTTT. Amino acid sequence: CASSLTSGGWIDTQYF.

This chain uses TRBV7-2 with TRBJ2-1; 10 nucleotides line up with TRBD2. The junction had 6 bases not matched to a gene; V was cut back by 3 bases and J by 7 bases. This CDR3 comprises 15 residues. Germline CDR1 reads SGHTA; CDR2 reads FQGNSA. The CDR3 coding sequence is TGTGCCAGCAGCTTTAGCGGGAGGCTTTTGAATGAGCAGTTCTTC. Encoded protein: CASSFSGRLLNEQFF.

The chain combines TRBV27 with TRBJ2-3; 7 nucleotides agree with TRBD1. V was clipped by 5 bases and J by 3 bases; unmatched bases: 14. This CDR3 spans 17 amino acids. The germline gives CDR1 MNHEY, CDR2 SMNVEV (reference sequence). CDR3 in amino acids: CASSIIKGARQTDTQYF. In nucleotides, the CDR3 is TGTGCCAGCAGTATCATCAAGGGGGCCCGGCAAACAGATACGCAGTATTTT.

This chain links TRBV10-2 with TRBJ2-7, with a tentative D call TRBD1 (5 bases). Per germline, CDR1 WSHSY and CDR2 SAAADI. Trimming stripped 5 bases from V and 12 bases from J, with 26 bases between. CDR3 length: 15 residues. CDR3 sequence (DNA): TGCGCCAGCAGTCTGCCCCCTCCAGGGCCGGTAAAGTGGTACTTC. Amino acid sequence: CASSLPPPGPVKWYF.

V is TRBV15 and J is TRBJ2-7; D is ambiguous. Per germline, CDR1 LNHNV and CDR2 YYDKDF (reference sequence). CDR3 size: 13 residues. V lost 3 bases and J 2 bases, leaving 8 bases between the germline ends. CDR3: CATSRDAAYEQYF. The CDR3 DNA follows: TGTGCCACCAGCAGGGACGCCGCCTACGAGCAGTACTTC.